This T cell receptor (beta chain) was documented in a study of cytomegalovirus exposure and HLA in healthy donors. Study summary: The Caucasian-associated ancestry cluster held roughly 81% of more than 350 genotyped donors. Findings and limits, study-wide: By a later analysis, the bulk of CMV-associated TCR beta chains appeared HLA-restricted. Across donors, sequencing depth was assumed by presence/absence analyses to be roughly uniform. Later analysis reportedly placed an Asian-associated ancestry cluster below the roughly 690-donor mean in N-insertions.

The primer mix had 60 Vbeta and 13 Jbeta primers. Produced via immunoSEQ multiplex PCR; TCRdb's table is partial and in-frame only. Of some 120,000 clones in the sample, roughly a tenth were seen once. The V and J ends lost 0 bases and 4 bases respectively, with 4 bases between them. This CDR3 comprises 12 residues. From germline, CDR1 is SGHRS and CDR2 YFSETQ. This clone was counted a few times. Antigen: not known. Material: PBMCs. The chain has TRBV5-1 and TRBJ1-1; the D is unclear. This sequence was found in a woman aged 18-35 years in good health and CMV-seropositive. CDR3 DNA sequence: TGCGCCAGCAGCTTGGGGGCCACTGAAGCTTTCTTT. It translates to CASSLGATEAFF.